These 32 T cell receptor beta chains share one sample of origin, sequenced in a study of T cell responses to AZD1222 COVID-19 vaccine. The method was immunoSEQ multiplex PCR; TCRdb's version includes in-frame clones alone and lacks a portion of them. The sample table sets out about 140,000 clones. Sequenced input: peripheral blood. The receptors derive from an adult in good health.

This chain uses TRBV28 with TRBJ1-2; 7 positions match TRBD1. The trim removed 2 bases at V and 8 bases at J, leaving 17 bases unmatched. CDR3 size: 17 residues. In germline, CDR1 is MDHEN, CDR2 SYDVKM. The CDR3 DNA follows: TGTGCCAGCAGTTTACTCCACTTGACAGGGCCGATTAGGGGCTACACCTTC. Residues: CASSLLHLTGPIRGYTF.

The chain couples TRBV19 to TRBJ1-1; possible D gene TRBD1, 6 bases. The CDR3 covers 12 residues. From germline, CDR1 is LNHDA and CDR2 SQIVND (reference sequence). Trimming shortened V by 2 bases and J by 7 bases, and 8 bases separated the two germline ends. CDR3 coding DNA: TGTGCCAGTAGTATACAGGGGAATGAAGCTTTCTTT. Residues: CASSIQGNEAFF.

The rearrangement links TRBV6-2 or TRBV6-3 to TRBJ1-5; 10 bases agree with TRBD1. Germline V CDR1 and CDR2: MNHEY, SVGEGT. Trimming took 6 bases from V and 5 from J; bases not matched to a gene: 4. The CDR3 is 14 residues long. The CDR3 sequence: CASSEGQGYQPQHF. In nucleotides, the CDR3 is TGTGCCAGCAGCGAGGGACAGGGGTATCAGCCCCAGCATTTT.

The chain joins TRBV6-5 to TRBJ2-3, with 7 bases that match TRBD1. There are 13 residues in the CDR3. V lost 10 bases and J lost 6; bases outside the gene matches: 10. Per the germline V gene, CDR1 is MNHEY and CDR2 is SVGAGI. CDR3 protein: CANRQGPPDTQYF. CDR3 in DNA: TGTGCCAACCGACAGGGTCCGCCGGATACGCAGTATTTT.

This sequence joins TRBV11-2 and TRBJ1-1; TRBD1 matches 11 bases. This CDR3 comprises 16 residues. CDR1 is SGHAT, CDR2 FQNNGV, per germline. Trimming took 4 bases from V and 3 from J; bases not matched to a gene: 7. CDR3 nucleotides: TGTGCCAGCAGCTACGCACCGGGACAGGGGGACACTGAAGCTTTCTTT. Encoded protein: CASSYAPGQGDTEAFF.

V is TRBV28 and J is TRBJ2-1; D might be TRBD1 (5 bases). The CDR3 totals 12 residues. Germline lookup yields CDR1 MDHEN and CDR2 SYDVKM. Trimming pared 5 bases from V and 6 bases from J, leaving 8 bases between. CDR3 in amino acids: CASSLDSNEQFF. The CDR3 DNA reads TGTGCCAGCAGTCTAGACAGCAATGAGCAGTTCTTC.

CDR3 in amino acids: CSVAGRLYPSSTDTQYF. CDR3 nucleotides: TGCAGCGTTGCTGGGCGACTCTATCCAAGTAGCACAGATACGCAGTATTTT. The chain is built from TRBV29-1 and TRBJ2-3; D is ambiguous. The V and J ends lost 4 bases and 0 bases respectively, with 20 bases between them. Germline lookup yields CDR1 SQVTM and CDR2 ANQGSEA. The CDR3 is made up of 17 amino acids.

The rearrangement uses TRBV3-1 (or the pseudogene TRBV3-2) and TRBJ2-1; the match to TRBD2 covers 10 bases. The ends lost 6 bases at V and 3 bases at J; junction bases unmatched: 11. The CDR3 has 17 amino acids. Germline V gives CDR1 LGHDT, CDR2 YNNKEL (reference sequence). The CDR3 protein is CASSMNSAGGHYNEQFF. In DNA, the CDR3 is TGTGCCAGCAGTATGAACTCAGCGGGGGGGCACTACAATGAGCAGTTCTTC.

The V call is TRBV4-1, the J call TRBJ1-2; D remains ambiguous. The length of the CDR3 is 12 residues. Trimming took 5 bases from V and 8 from J, leaving 12 bases between them. Germline assignment: CDR1 MGHRA and CDR2 YSYEKL. For the CDR3, the DNA is TGCGCCAGCAGCGGCCGACCAGACGGCTACACCTTC. It translates to CASSGRPDGYTF.

V and J are TRBV7-9 and TRBJ1-2; D perhaps matches TRBD1 (5 bases). Germline values: CDR1 SEHNR, CDR2 FQNEAQ (reference sequence). Trimming took off 5 bases at V and 4 bases at J, with 23 bases between the two ends. The CDR3 consists of 17 residues. The CDR3, as DNA: TGTGCCAGCAGCCCGGTGGCGGGAGGGGACCCGTCCTATGGCTACACCTTC. Translating it yields CASSPVAGGDPSYGYTF.

The chain carries TRBV18 and TRBJ1-2, with 8 positions matching TRBD1. Germline CDR1 KGHSH, CDR2 LQKENI. This CDR3 comprises 16 residues. Trimming removed 8 bases from V and 8 bases from J; junction bases left unmatched: 19. The CDR3, as DNA: TGTGCCAGCGCGAACCCTCAGGGGGCGCAAGGATCCGGCTACACCTTC. It yields the protein CASANPQGAQGSGYTF.

The V call is TRBV28, the J call TRBJ1-2, with unresolved D. Germline V lookup: CDR1 MDHEN, CDR2 SYDVKM. The CDR3 has 13 amino acids. Trimming removed 3 bases from V and 5 bases from J, with 10 bases in between. For the CDR3, the DNA is TGTGCCAGCAGTTTTAAGTTAGAGTATGGCTACACCTTC. Its protein is CASSFKLEYGYTF.

The chain employs TRBV5-1 and TRBJ1-2, with D unclear. CDR1 and CDR2 (germline): SGHRS, YFSETQ. The CDR3 length is 15 residues. V gave up 0 bases and J gave up 2 bases, with 11 bases separating them. CDR3 region: CASSLAQAANYGYTF. In DNA, the CDR3 is TGCGCCAGCAGCTTGGCCCAAGCGGCGAACTATGGCTACACCTTC.

The chain has TRBV6-5 and TRBJ1-4, with D perhaps matching TRBD1 (5 bases). Germline V gene data show CDR1 as MNHEY and CDR2 as SVGAGI. V dropped 6 bases and J dropped 3 bases, with 14 bases sitting between them. The length of the CDR3 is 15 residues. The CDR3 DNA is TGTGCCAGCAGGCAAGACAGAGCACCTAATGAAAAACTGTTTTTT. This encodes CASRQDRAPNEKLFF.

V gene TRBV7-3 combines with J gene TRBJ2-1; possibly TRBD2 for D (6 bases). This CDR3 region has 15 residues. V lost 2 bases and J 4 bases, leaving 12 bases between the germline ends. CDR1 is SGHTA and CDR2 is FQGTGA in the germline V gene. The CDR3 is CASSLEGTRYNEQFF. CDR3 nucleotide sequence: TGTGCCAGCAGCTTAGAAGGGACTCGGTACAATGAGCAGTTCTTC.

This chain uses TRBV3-1 (or the pseudogene TRBV3-2) with TRBJ1-3; tentatively, D is TRBD1 (6 bases). V shed 1 base and J shed 0 bases, with 13 bases lying between them. This CDR3 comprises 17 residues. Per the germline V gene, CDR1 is LGHDT and CDR2 is YNNKEL (reference sequence). The CDR3 nucleotides read TGTGCCAGCAGCCAAGCCCCCCGGGACAACTCTGGAAACACCATATATTTT. This codes for CASSQAPRDNSGNTIYF.

The rearrangement links TRBV9 to TRBJ2-3, with TRBD1 matching 7 bases. This CDR3 is 17 amino acids long. Germline values: CDR1 SGDLS, CDR2 YYNGEE. V dropped 2 bases and J dropped 3; count of bases not matched to a gene: 12. The CDR3 here is CASSVGPGTDYTDTQYF. CDR3 sequence (DNA): TGTGCCAGCAGCGTTGGACCCGGGACAGACTATACAGATACGCAGTATTTT.

The chain's CDR3 is CASSWGQADTGELFF. DNA of the CDR3: TGTGCCAGCAGTTGGGGACAGGCCGACACCGGGGAGCTGTTTTTT. This chain connects TRBV27 to TRBJ2-2, with 8 bases identical to TRBD1. Germline V gene sequence: CDR1 MNHEY, CDR2 SMNVEV (reference sequence). This CDR3 has 15 residues. V lost 4 bases, J lost 3 bases, and 4 bases stayed unmatched.

The rearrangement uses TRBV11-2 and TRBJ2-3, with D possibly called TRBD1 or TRBD2 (5 bases each). The germline V gene has CDR1 SGHAT and CDR2 FQNNGV. Trimming stripped 2 bases from V and 4 bases from J, with 10 bases between. The CDR3 is 14 amino acids. The CDR3 here is CASSLRGTADTQYF. In nucleotides, the CDR3 is TGTGCCAGCAGCTTAAGAGGGACGGCAGATACGCAGTATTTT.

The chain carries TRBV19 and TRBJ1-1, with a tentative D call TRBD1 (5 bases). This CDR3 comprises 14 residues. V lost 1 base to trimming and J lost 1 base, with 7 bases between them. The germline V gene has CDR1 LNHDA and CDR2 SQIVND (reference sequence). Written as DNA, the CDR3 is TGTGCCAGTAGTATAGGACAGCAGAACACTGAAGCTTTCTTT. The encoded protein is CASSIGQQNTEAFF.

The rearrangement uses TRBV7-2 and TRBJ2-2; D may correspond to TRBD1 or TRBD2 (6 bases each). The V gene lost 0 bases and the J gene lost 7 bases, with 12 bases spanning the gap. CDR3 length equals 15 residues. Germline values: CDR1 SGHTA, CDR2 FQGNSA. This chain's CDR3 is CASSLATGRSGELFF. The CDR3 DNA is TGTGCCAGCAGCTTAGCTACAGGGAGGAGCGGGGAGCTGTTTTTT.

The chain joins TRBV6-1 to TRBJ1-2; D remains ambiguous. The CDR3 is 14 residues long. Germline loops: CDR1 MNHNS, CDR2 SASEGT. Trimming took off 2 bases at V and 3 bases at J, with 10 bases between the two ends. CDR3 sequence reads: CASSEQQQYYGYTF. CDR3 nucleotide sequence: TGTGCCAGCAGTGAACAGCAACAATACTATGGCTACACCTTC.

V gene TRBV7-3 combines with J gene TRBJ2-7, with TRBD2 as a possible D gene (5 bases). Germline V CDR1 and CDR2: SGHTA, FQGTGA. With 5 bases removed from V and 7 bases from J, the gap between germline ends came to 15 bases. This CDR3 comprises 13 residues. CDR3 sequence (DNA): TGTGCCAGCAGCCCCACCACCGGGATGGAGCAGTACTTC. Protein: CASSPTTGMEQYF.

The genes are TRBV3-1 (or the pseudogene TRBV3-2) and TRBJ1-2; the D gene is possibly TRBD1 (5 bases). The CDR3 has 15 amino acids. Per germline, CDR1 LGHDT and CDR2 YNNKEL (reference sequence). V dropped 4 bases and J dropped 14 bases, with 26 bases sitting between them. The CDR3 nucleotides are TGTGCCAGCAGCCCCTTCCGGGGGGGGACCCCCGCGGAAACCTTC. Translated: CASSPFRGGTPAETF.

The chain couples TRBV4-1 to TRBJ1-6; 7 bases agree with TRBD1. Germline V gene lookup returns CDR1 MGHRA and CDR2 YSYEKL. The V gene end was trimmed by 4 bases and the J gene end by 7 bases; junction bases not matched to a gene: 10. The CDR3 covers 16 residues. The CDR3 loop is CASSPVAGTENSPLHF. The CDR3 DNA sequence: TGCGCCAGCAGCCCAGTAGCCGGGACAGAAAATTCACCCCTCCACTTT.

The chain combines TRBV5-1 with TRBJ2-7, with 7 nucleotides matching TRBD1. The germline V gene encodes CDR1 SGHRS and CDR2 YFSETQ. The J segment lost 2 bases and the V segment lost 0 bases, leaving 5 bases of the junction unmatched. This CDR3 contains 15 residues. In DNA, the CDR3 is TGCGCCAGCAGCTTGGACCCTCAGGGGGCCTACGAGCAGTACTTC. Amino acid sequence: CASSLDPQGAYEQYF.

The chain links TRBV3-1 (or the pseudogene TRBV3-2) to TRBJ2-1; D perhaps matches TRBD2 (5 bases). The CDR3 has 14 amino acids. The V and J ends lost 4 bases and 0 bases respectively, with 7 bases between them. Germline CDR1 LGHDT, CDR2 YNNKEL (reference sequence). The CDR3 here is CASSPGSSYNEQFF. CDR3 coding DNA: TGTGCCAGCAGCCCGGGGAGCTCCTACAATGAGCAGTTCTTC.

This chain connects TRBV3-1 (or the pseudogene TRBV3-2) to TRBJ1-6; no definite D call. Germline CDR1 is LGHDT and CDR2 is YNNKEL (reference sequence). Trimming shortened V by 2 bases and J by 0 bases, and 5 bases separated the two germline ends. The CDR3 sequence is 15 residues long. DNA for the CDR3: TGTGCCAGCAGCCAAACTCGCTCCTATAATTCACCCCTCCACTTT. Translation: CASSQTRSYNSPLHF.

The chain links TRBV10-3 to TRBJ1-1; 7 nucleotides line up with TRBD1. Per germline, CDR1 ENHRY and CDR2 SYGVKD. The CDR3 covers 12 residues. J was trimmed by 1 base and V by 11 bases; bases with no gene match: 4. The CDR3 coding sequence is TGTGCCGGGGGACAGACGAACACTGAAGCTTTCTTT. It yields the protein CAGGQTNTEAFF.

The chain is built from TRBV7-3 and TRBJ2-1, with TRBD2 identical over 7 bases. V dropped 0 bases and J dropped 7; count of bases not matched to a gene: 0. Germline values: CDR1 SGHTA, CDR2 FQGTGA. The CDR3 extends over 13 amino acids. The CDR3 region is CASSLTRENEQFF. The CDR3 DNA sequence: TGTGCCAGCAGCTTAACGCGGGAGAATGAGCAGTTCTTC.

V gene TRBV6-5 combines with J gene TRBJ1-2, with D maybe TRBD1 (6 bases). The germline gives CDR1 MNHEY, CDR2 SVGAGI. The CDR3 sequence is 13 residues long. V lost 6 bases and J 4 bases, leaving 12 bases between the germline ends. CDR3 protein: CASRLQGSYGYTF. CDR3 coding DNA: TGTGCCAGCAGACTACAGGGTTCCTATGGCTACACCTTC.

The chain uses TRBV10-3 and TRBJ2-7; 8 positions match TRBD1. Germline CDR1 is ENHRY and CDR2 is SYGVKD. J gave up 2 bases and V 0 bases, and 6 bases lay outside the gene matches. The CDR3 is 16 amino acids. The CDR3 region is CAISESDRALPYEQYF. The CDR3 nucleotides read TGTGCCATCAGTGAGTCGGACAGGGCCCTACCCTACGAGCAGTACTTC.